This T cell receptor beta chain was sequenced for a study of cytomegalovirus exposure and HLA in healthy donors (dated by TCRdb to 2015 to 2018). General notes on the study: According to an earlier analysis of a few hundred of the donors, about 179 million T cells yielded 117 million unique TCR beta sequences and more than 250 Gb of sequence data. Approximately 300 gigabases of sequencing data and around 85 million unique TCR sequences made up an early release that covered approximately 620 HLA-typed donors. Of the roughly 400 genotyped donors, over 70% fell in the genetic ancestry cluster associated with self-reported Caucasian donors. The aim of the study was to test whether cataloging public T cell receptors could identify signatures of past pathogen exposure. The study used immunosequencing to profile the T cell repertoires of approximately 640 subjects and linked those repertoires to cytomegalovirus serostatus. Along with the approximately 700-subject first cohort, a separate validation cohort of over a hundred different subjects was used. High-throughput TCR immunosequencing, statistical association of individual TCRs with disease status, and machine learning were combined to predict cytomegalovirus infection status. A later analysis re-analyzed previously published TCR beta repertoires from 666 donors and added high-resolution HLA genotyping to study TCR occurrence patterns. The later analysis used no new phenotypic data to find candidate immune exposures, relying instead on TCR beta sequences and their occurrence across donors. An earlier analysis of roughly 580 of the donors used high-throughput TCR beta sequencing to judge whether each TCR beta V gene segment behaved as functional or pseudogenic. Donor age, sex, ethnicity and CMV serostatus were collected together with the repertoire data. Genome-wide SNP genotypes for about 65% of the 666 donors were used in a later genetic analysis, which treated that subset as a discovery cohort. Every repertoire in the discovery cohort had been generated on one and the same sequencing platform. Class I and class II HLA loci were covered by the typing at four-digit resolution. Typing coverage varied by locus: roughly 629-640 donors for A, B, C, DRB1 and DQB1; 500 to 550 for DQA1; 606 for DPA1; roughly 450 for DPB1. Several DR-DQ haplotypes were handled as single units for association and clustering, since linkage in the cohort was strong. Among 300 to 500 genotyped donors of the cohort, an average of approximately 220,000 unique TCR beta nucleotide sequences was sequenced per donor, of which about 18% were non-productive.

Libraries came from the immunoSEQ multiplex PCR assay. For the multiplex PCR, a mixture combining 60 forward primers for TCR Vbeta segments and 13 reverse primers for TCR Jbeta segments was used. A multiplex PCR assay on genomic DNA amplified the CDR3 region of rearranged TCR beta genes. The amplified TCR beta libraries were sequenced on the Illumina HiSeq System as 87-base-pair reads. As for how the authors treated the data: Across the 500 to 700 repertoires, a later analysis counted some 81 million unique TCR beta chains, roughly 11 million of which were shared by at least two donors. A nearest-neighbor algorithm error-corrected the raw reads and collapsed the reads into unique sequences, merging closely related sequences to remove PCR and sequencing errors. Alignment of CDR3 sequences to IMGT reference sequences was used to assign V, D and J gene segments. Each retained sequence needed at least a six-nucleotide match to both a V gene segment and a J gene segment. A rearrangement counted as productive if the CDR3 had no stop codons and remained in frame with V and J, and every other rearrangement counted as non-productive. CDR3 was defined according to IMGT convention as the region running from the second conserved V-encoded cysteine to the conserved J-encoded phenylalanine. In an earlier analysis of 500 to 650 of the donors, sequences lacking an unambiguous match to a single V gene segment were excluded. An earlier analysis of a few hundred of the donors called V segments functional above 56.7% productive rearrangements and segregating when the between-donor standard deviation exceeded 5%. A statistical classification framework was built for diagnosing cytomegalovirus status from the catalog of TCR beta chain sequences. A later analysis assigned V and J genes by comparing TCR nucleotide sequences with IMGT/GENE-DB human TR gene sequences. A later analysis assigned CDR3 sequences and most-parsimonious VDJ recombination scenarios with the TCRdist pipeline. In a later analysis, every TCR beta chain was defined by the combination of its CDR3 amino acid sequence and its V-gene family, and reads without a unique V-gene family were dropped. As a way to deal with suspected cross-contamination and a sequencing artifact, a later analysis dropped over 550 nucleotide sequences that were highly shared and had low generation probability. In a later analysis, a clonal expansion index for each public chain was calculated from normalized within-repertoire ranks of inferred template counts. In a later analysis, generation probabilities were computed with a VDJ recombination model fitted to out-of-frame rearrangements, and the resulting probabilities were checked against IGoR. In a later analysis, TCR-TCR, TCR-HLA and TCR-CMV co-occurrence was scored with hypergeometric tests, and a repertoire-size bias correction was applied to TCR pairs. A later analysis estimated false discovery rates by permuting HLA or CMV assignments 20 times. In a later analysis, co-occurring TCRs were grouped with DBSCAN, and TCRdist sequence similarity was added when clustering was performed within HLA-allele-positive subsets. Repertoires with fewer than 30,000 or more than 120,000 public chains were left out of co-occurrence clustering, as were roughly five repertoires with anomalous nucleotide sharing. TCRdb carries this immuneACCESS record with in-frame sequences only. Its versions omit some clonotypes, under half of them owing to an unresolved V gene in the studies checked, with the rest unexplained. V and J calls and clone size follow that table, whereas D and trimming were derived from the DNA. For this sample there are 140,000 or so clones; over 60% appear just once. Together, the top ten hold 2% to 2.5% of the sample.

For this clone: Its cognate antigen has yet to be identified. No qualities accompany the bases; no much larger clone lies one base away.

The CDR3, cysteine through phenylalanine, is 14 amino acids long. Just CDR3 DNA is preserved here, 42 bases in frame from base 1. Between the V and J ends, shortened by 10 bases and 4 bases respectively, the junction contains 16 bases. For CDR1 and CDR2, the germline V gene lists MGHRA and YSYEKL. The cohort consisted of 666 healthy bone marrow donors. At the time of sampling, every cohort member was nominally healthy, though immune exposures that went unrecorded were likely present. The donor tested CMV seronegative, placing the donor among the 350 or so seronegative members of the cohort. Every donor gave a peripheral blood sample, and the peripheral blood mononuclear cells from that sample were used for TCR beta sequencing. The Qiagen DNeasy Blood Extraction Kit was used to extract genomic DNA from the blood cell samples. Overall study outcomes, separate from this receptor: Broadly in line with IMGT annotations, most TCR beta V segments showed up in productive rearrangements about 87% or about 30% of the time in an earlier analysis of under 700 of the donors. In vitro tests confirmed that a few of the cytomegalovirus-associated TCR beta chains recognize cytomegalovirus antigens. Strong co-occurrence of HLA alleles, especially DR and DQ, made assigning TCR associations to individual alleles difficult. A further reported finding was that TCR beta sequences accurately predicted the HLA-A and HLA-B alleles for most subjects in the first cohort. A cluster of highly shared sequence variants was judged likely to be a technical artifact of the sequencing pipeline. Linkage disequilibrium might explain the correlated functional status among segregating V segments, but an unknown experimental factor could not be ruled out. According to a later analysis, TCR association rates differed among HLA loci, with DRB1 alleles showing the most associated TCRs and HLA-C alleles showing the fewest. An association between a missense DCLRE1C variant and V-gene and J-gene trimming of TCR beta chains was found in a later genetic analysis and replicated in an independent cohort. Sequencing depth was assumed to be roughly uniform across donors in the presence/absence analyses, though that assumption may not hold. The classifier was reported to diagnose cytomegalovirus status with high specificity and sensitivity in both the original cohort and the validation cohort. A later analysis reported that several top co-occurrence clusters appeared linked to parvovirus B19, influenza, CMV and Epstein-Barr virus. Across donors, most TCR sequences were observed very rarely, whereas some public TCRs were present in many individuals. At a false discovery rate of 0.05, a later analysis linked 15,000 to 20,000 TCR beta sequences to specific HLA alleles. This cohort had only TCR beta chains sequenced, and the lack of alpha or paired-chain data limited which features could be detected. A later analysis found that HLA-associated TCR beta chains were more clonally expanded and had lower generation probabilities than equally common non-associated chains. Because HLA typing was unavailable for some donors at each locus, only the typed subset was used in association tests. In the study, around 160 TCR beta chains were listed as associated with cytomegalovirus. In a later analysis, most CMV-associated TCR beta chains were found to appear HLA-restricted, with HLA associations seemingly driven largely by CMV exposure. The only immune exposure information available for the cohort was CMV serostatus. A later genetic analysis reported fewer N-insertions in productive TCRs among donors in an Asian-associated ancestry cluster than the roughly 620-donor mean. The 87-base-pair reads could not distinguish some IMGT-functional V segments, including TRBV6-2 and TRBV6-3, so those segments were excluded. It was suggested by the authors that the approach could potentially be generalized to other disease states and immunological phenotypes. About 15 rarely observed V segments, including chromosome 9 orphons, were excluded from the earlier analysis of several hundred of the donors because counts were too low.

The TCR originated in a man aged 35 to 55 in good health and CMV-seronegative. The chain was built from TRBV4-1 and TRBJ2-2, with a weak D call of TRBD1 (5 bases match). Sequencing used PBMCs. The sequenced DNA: TGCGCCACGCGGCGACAGCGTCTCACCGGGGAGCTGTTTTTT. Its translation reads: CATRRQRLTGELFF.